This T cell receptor (beta chain) was identified in a study of shared clonotypes between healthy human individuals. In the study overall: Donors, aged 18 to 49, were a couple of women and a few men.

Notes on this clone: At one boundary the junction diverges from the germline segment, which might be a read error.

Germline CDR1 and CDR2: MDHEN and SYDVKM. This CDR3 has 16 residues. Profiled with immunoSEQ multiplex PCR; TCRdb holds only in-frame clones, not every one. Among 2 million to 2.5 million clones listed, 93% were seen once. CD45RA-negative memory and CD45RA+ naive subsets were split from the CD4+ cells. This clonotype originated in a man aged 18 to 29 in good health. Some clones in this sample may be carry-over from other donors' samples. The chain joins TRBV28 to TRBJ2-3; 8 bases map to TRBD2. The specimen was naive CD4+ T cells from PBMCs. Subset of the sample: CD45RA+ positively selected. CDR3 bases: TGTGCCAGCTCTCTAATGCGGCTAGCGGGCACGGATACGCAGTATTTT. Amino acid sequence: CASSLMRLAGTDTQYF.